A selection of T cell receptor beta chains follows, all from one sample in a study of cytomegalovirus exposure and HLA in healthy donors. The method was immunoSEQ multiplex PCR; TCRdb's version includes in-frame clones alone and lacks a portion of them. The sample yields about 160,000 clones, under 80% seen once. The sequenced sample was PBMCs. The receptor source for this set is a woman aged 25-40 years in good health and CMV-seronegative. Each CDR3 is given with its conserved first and last residue. The order of the fields is CDR3 length, D gene, clone size, J gene, V gene, CDR3 protein, CDR3 DNA. A D gene is named only where the DNA matches it firmly. Rows may omit the clone size; those that give it use once, few, many or a size class.

cdr3_length: 12
d_call: .
clone_size: .
j_call: TRBJ1-4
v_call: TRBV2
cdr3_aa: CASTGANEKLFF
cdr3_nt: TGTGCCAGCACCGGAGCTAATGAAAAACTGTTTTTT

cdr3_length: 14
d_call: .
clone_size: .
j_call: TRBJ1-1
v_call: TRBV5-1
cdr3_aa: CASSYQQGNTEAFF
cdr3_nt: TGCGCCAGCAGCTACCAACAGGGAAACACTGAAGCTTTCTTT

cdr3_length: 13
d_call: .
clone_size: .
j_call: TRBJ2-1
v_call: TRBV5-1
cdr3_aa: CASSSYREDEQFF
cdr3_nt: TGCGCCAGCAGCTCTTACCGAGAGGATGAGCAGTTCTTC

cdr3_length: 16
d_call: .
clone_size: .
j_call: TRBJ1-1
v_call: TRBV30
cdr3_aa: CAWSEGQGGGNTEAFF
cdr3_nt: TGTGCCTGGAGTGAGGGGCAGGGAGGAGGGAACACTGAAGCTTTCTTT

cdr3_length: 14
d_call: TRBD1
clone_size: .
j_call: TRBJ1-1
v_call: TRBV5-1
cdr3_aa: CASSLDRGLTEAFF
cdr3_nt: TGCGCCAGCAGCTTAGACAGGGGGTTGACTGAAGCTTTCTTT

cdr3_length: 15
d_call: .
clone_size: .
j_call: TRBJ2-2
v_call: TRBV7-2
cdr3_aa: CASSLAGGLTGELFF
cdr3_nt: TGTGCCAGCAGCTTAGCGGGGGGGCTAACCGGGGAGCTGTTTTTT

cdr3_length: 12
d_call: .
clone_size: .
j_call: TRBJ2-1
v_call: TRBV29-1
cdr3_aa: CSVEDRQNEQFF
cdr3_nt: TGCAGCGTTGAAGACAGGCAAAATGAGCAGTTCTTC

cdr3_length: 17
d_call: .
clone_size: .
j_call: TRBJ1-6
v_call: TRBV5-6
cdr3_aa: CASSLGWMRTYNSPLHF
cdr3_nt: TGTGCCAGCAGCTTGGGGTGGATGAGGACCTATAATTCACCCCTCCACTTT

cdr3_length: 13
d_call: .
clone_size: few
j_call: TRBJ1-5
v_call: TRBV30
cdr3_aa: CAWRRDSNQPQHF
cdr3_nt: TGTGCCTGGAGGAGGGATAGCAATCAGCCCCAGCATTTT

cdr3_length: 15
d_call: .
clone_size: .
j_call: TRBJ1-1
v_call: TRBV5-6
cdr3_aa: CASSFQSGFVTEAFF
cdr3_nt: TGTGCCAGCAGCTTTCAATCCGGGTTTGTCACTGAAGCTTTCTTT